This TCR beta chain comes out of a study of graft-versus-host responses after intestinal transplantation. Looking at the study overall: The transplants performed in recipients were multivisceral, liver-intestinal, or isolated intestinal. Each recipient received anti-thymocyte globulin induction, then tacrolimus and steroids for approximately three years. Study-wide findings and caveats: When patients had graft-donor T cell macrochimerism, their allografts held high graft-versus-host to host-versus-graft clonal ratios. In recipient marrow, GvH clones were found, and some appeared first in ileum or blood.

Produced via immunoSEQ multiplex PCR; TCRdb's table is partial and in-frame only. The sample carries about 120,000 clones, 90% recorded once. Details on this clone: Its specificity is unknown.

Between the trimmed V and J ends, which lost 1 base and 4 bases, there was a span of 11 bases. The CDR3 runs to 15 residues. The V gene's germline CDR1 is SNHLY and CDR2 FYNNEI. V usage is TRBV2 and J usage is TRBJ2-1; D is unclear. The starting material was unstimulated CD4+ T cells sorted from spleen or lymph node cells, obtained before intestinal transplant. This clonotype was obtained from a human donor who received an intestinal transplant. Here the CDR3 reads CASSEERAIYNEQFF. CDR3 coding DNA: TGTGCCAGCAGTGAAGAGAGAGCTATATACAATGAGCAGTTCTTC.